This T cell receptor (beta chain) was profiled in a study of T-cell reconstitution after alpha-beta-depleted transplantation in children. V shed 5 bases, J shed 3 bases, and the junction held 6 bases outside the gene matches. CDR3 length: 15 residues. Germline CDR1 and CDR2: MNHEY and SMNVEV (reference sequence). Construction of the TCRbeta library involved unique molecular identifiers. TCRdb re-derived calls from the PCR reads in MiXCR, one entry per CDR3 protein. The repertoire includes about 400,000 distinct CDR3 sequences, roughly 20% of them detected once, and over 3.5% sits in the top ten. This chain uses TRBV27 with TRBJ2-2, with 7 bases identical to TRBD2. Sequences were derived from PBMCs from the stem cell graft donor, sampled from the stem cell graft. The receptor was isolated from a human donor who donated a stem cell graft to a child with acute myeloid leukemia. In DNA form, the CDR3 reads TGTGCCAGCAGTGGCGGGAGTCGTGACACCGGGGAGCTGTTTTTT. Translated: CASSGGSRDTGELFF.